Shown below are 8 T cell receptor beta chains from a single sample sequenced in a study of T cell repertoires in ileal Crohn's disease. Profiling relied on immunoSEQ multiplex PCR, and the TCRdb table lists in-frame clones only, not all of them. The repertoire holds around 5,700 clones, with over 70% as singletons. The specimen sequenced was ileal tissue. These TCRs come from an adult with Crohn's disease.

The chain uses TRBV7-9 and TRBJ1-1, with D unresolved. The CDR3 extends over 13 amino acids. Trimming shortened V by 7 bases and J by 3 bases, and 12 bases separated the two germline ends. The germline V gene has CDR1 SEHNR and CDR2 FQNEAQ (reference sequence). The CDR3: CASTPGIHTEAFF. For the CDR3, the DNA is TGTGCCAGCACCCCGGGTATTCACACTGAAGCTTTCTTT.

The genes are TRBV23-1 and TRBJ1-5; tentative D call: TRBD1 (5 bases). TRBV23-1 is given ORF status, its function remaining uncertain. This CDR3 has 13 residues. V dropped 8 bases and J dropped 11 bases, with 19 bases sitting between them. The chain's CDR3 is CASQKGPVSTQHF. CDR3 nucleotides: TGCGCCAGCCAAAAGGGGCCGGTTTCGACCCAGCATTTT.

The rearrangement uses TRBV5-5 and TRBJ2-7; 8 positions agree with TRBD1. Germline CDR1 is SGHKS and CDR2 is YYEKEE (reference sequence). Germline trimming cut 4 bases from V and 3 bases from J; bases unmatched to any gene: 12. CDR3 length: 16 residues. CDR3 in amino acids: CASSRTGNGGYYEQYF. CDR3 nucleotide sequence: TGTGCCAGCAGCCGGACAGGGAACGGCGGCTACTACGAGCAGTACTTC.

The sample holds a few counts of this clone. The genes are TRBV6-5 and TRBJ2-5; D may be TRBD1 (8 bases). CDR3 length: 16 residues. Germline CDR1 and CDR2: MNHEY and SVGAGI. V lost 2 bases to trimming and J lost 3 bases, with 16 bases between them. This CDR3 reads CASSYPTGEGEETQYF. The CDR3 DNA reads TGTGCCAGCAGTTACCCGACAGGGGAGGGAGAAGAGACCCAGTACTTC.

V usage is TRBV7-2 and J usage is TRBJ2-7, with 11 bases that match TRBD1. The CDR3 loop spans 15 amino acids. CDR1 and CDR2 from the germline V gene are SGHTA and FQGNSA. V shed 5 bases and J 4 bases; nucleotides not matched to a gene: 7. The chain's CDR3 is CASSPRTGGAYEQYF. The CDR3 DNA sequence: TGTGCCAGCAGCCCTAGGACAGGGGGCGCATACGAGCAGTACTTC.

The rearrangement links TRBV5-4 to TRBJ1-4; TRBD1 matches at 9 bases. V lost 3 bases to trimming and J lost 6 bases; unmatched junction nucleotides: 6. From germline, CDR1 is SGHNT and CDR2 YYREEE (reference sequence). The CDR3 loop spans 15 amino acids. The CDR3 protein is CASSSNRGLDEKLFF. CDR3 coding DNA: TGTGCCAGCAGCTCAAACAGGGGGCTTGATGAAAAACTGTTTTTT.

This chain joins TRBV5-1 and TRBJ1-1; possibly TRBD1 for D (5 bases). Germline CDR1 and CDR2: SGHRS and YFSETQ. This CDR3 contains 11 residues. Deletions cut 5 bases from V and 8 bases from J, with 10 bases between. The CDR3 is CASRNSGEAFF. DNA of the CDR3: TGCGCCAGCAGGAACTCAGGGGAAGCTTTCTTT.

The CDR3 loop reads CASRSTSGKVHEQYF. The CDR3 region has the DNA TGTGCCAGCAGATCGACTAGCGGGAAAGTCCACGAGCAGTACTTC. The chain employs TRBV5-4 and TRBJ2-7, with 11 bases lining up with TRBD2. Unmatched junction bases numbered 9, after V lost 5 bases and J lost 5 bases. Germline V gives CDR1 SGHNT, CDR2 YYREEE (reference sequence). The length of the CDR3 is 15 residues.